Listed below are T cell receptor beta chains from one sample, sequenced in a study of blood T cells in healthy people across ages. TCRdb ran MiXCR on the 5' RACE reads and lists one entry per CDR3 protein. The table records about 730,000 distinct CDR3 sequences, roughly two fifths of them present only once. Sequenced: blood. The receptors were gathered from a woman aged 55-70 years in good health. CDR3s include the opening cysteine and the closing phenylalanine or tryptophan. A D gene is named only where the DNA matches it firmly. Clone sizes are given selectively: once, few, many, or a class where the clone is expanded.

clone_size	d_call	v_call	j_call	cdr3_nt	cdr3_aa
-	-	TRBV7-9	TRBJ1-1	TGTGCCAGCAGCTCCAGGGGAGGTAGCACTGAAGCTTTCTTT	CASSSRGGSTEAFF
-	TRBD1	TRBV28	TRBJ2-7	TGTGCCAGCAGTTCTTTAGGCGACAGGGAATTCAACGAGCGGTACTTC	CASSSLGDREFNERYF
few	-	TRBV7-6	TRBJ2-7	TGTGCCAGCAGCTTATTACAGGGTCAGAGGGCCTACGAGCAGTACTTC	CASSLLQGQRAYEQYF
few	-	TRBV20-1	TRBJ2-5	TGCAGTGCTAGAGATCCGAACTTCGCAGGGGCAAGGACCCAGTACTTC	CSARDPNFAGARTQYF
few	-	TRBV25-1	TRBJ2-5	TGTGCCAGCAGGGAAAGCTGGGTCGGGACCCAGTACTTC	CASRESWVGTQYF
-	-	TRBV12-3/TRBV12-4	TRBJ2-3	TGTGCCAGCAGACCCCTGGGTTCTAGCACAGATACGCAGTATTTT	CASRPLGSSTDTQYF
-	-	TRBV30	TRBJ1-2	TGTGCCTGGGGACGCGCCGTGGATGGCTACACCTTC	CAWGRAVDGYTF
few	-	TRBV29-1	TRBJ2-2	TGCAGCGTGGGAATTAGAGGACCCGGGGAGCTGTTTTTT	CSVGIRGPGELFF
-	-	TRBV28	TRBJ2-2	TGTGCCAGCAGTCCCTCGACTAGCACCGGGGAGCTGTTTTTT	CASSPSTSTGELFF
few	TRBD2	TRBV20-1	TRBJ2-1	TGCAGTGCTAGAGTGACGGGACTAGCGGGAGGAAGGTCCTACAATGAGCAGTTCTTC	CSARVTGLAGGRSYNEQFF
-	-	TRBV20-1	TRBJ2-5	TGCAGTGCTAGAGATGTGACAGACTACCAAGAGACCCAGTACTTC	CSARDVTDYQETQYF
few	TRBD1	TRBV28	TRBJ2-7	TGTGCCAGCAGGGGACAGGGGACATTTTGGGAGCAGTACTTC	CASRGQGTFWEQYF
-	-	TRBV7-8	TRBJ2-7	TGTGCCAGCAGCTTATTCCCCCAACAACAGGGAAGGTCGTCCTACGAGCAGTACTTC	CASSLFPQQQGRSSYEQYF
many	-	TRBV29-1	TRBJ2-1	TGCAGCGTTGAGGGGAGCGAGTGGCGAGTAGATGAGCAGTTCTTC	CSVEGSEWRVDEQFF
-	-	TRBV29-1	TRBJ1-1	TGCAGCGCCGGTCCAGGCGGGGGCACTGAAGCTTTCTTT	CSAGPGGGTEAFF
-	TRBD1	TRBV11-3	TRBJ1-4	TGTGCCAGCAGCAGTAGACAGGGGGCTAATGAAAAACTGTTTTTT	CASSSRQGANEKLFF
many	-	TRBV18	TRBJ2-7	TGTGCCAGCAGCCCAGTCGGGGGTTCCTACGAGCAGTACTTC	CASSPVGGSYEQYF
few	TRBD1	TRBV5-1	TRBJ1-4	TGCGCCAGCAGCGCCGGACAGGGCGGCGAAAAACTGTTTTTT	CASSAGQGGEKLFF
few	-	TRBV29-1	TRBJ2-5	TGCAGCGGGCAGCAGAGGGAAGAGACCCAGTACTTC	CSGQQREETQYF
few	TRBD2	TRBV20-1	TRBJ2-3	TGCAGTGCTAGAATGACTAGCGGGAGGTATGGCACAGATACGCAGTATTTT	CSARMTSGRYGTDTQYF
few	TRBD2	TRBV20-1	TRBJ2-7	TGCAGTGCGCCCAATAGCGGGAGCTCCTACGAGCAGTACTTC	CSAPNSGSSYEQYF
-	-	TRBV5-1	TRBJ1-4	TGCGCCAGCAGCTTGGACGGGCGGCAGGATGAAAAACTGTTTTTT	CASSLDGRQDEKLFF
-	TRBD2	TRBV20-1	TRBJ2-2	TGCAGTGCTAGTAAGCTAGCGGGGTACAACACCGGGGAGCTGTTTTTT	CSASKLAGYNTGELFF
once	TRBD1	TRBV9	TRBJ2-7	TGTGCCAGCAGCGCGGGACAGGGGGCCCCCTACAATGAGCAGTACTTC	CASSAGQGAPYNEQYF
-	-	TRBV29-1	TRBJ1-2	TGCAGCGTTTGGTCAGCCGACACCAACTATGGCTACACCTTC	CSVWSADTNYGYTF
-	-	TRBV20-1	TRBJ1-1	TGCAGTGCTAGATCCTCTACAGGGAACACTGAAGCTTTCTTT	CSARSSTGNTEAFF
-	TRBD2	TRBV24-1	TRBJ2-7	TGTGCCACCAGTGATAGAATAGCGGGGAACAACGAGCAGTACTTC	CATSDRIAGNNEQYF